The present T cell receptor beta chain was sequenced within a study of CD8+CD57+ T cells in acquired aplastic anemia. The wider study: The average for DNA from sorted CD4+ and CD8+ cells was around 3.5 ug.

Before being chosen for sequencing, patients had shown CD8+CD57+ cell expansion by flow cytometry. A severe acquired aplastic anemia diagnosis applied to all patients. The junction had 10 bases not matched to a gene; V was cut back by 3 bases and J by 5 bases. Germline assignment: CDR1 LGHNA and CDR2 YNFKEQ. The CDR3 consists of 16 residues. This clonotype was recorded many times. The target antigen is unknown. Study-level points and caveats: Patients and controls shared 25 to 30 CD8+ CDR3 sequences, highly expressed in patients.

Genomic DNA, serving as template, underwent TCR beta VDJ and CDR3 profiling. TCRdb processed the reads anew with MiXCR; each CDR3 protein has one entry. This sample has about 180,000 distinct CDR3 sequences; around 48% occur once, and the top ten carry roughly 1.1%. The sample consisted of sorted CD4+, CD8+, or CD8+CD57+ T cells (not recorded which) from PBMCs. This receptor was taken from a human donor with aplastic anemia. The chain links TRBV4-2 to TRBJ2-3; 8 bases are shared with TRBD2. The DNA for the CDR3 is TGTGCCAGCAGCCACGGTGGGCCCCGGGGGGGAGATACGCAGTATTTT. Protein sequence: CASSHGGPRGGDTQYF.